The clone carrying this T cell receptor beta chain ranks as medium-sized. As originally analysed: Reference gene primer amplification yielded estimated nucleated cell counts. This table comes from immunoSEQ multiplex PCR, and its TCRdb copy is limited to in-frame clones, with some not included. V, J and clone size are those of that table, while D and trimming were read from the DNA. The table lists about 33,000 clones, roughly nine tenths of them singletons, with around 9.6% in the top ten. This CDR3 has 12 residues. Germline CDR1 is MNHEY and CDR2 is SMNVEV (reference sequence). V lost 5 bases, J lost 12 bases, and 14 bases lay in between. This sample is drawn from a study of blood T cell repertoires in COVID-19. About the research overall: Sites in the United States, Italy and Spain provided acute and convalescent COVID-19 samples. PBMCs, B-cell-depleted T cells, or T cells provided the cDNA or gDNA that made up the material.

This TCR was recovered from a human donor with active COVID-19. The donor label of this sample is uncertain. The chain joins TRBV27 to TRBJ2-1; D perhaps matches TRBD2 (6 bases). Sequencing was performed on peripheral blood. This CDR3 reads CASSPLSGGQFF. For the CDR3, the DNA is TGTGCCAGCAGTCCACTTAGCGGCGGGCAGTTCTTC.